Listed here are 32 T cell receptor beta chains from one sample, sequenced in a study of blood T cell repertoires in COVID-19. Sequenced by immunoSEQ multiplex PCR; TCRdb stores in-frame clones only, minus some. In the table there are fewer than 35,000 clones, around 87% of which are singletons. The sequencing sample was made of peripheral blood. The receptor source for this set is a man aged 45-65 years with active or convalescent COVID-19.

This rearrangement joins TRBV5-1 to TRBJ2-7, with D perhaps TRBD1 (6 bases). The CDR3 loop spans 14 amino acids. From germline, CDR1 is SGHRS and CDR2 YFSETQ. Between the trimmed V and J ends, which lost 4 bases and 6 bases, there was a span of 17 bases. The CDR3 DNA reads as TGCGCCAGCAGCCAGGCTACACAGGGTTCCGAGCAGTACTTC. Protein product: CASSQATQGSEQYF.

V and J are TRBV6-5 and TRBJ2-5, with a possible D match to TRBD1 (6 bases). V gave up 0 bases and J gave up 4 bases, with 9 bases separating them. The germline V gene encodes CDR1 MNHEY and CDR2 SVGAGI. The CDR3 is 14 residues long. The CDR3 DNA reads as TGTGCCAGCAGTTACTCTGGACAGACAGAGACCCAGTACTTC. Residues: CASSYSGQTETQYF.

This clone was found once. The genes are TRBV6-2 or TRBV6-3 and TRBJ2-7; D is perhaps TRBD1 (6 bases). This CDR3 has 14 amino acids. Germline CDR1 and CDR2: MNHEY and SVGEGT. Trimming removed 3 bases from V and 3 bases from J, with 12 bases in between. The chain's CDR3 is CASSYSFRGYEQYF. The DNA for the CDR3 is TGTGCCAGCAGTTATTCATTCAGGGGCTACGAGCAGTACTTC.

CDR3 in amino acids: CSVPGQNTGELFF. As DNA, the CDR3 is TGCAGCGTTCCGGGACAAAACACCGGGGAGCTGTTTTTT. This chain links TRBV29-1 with TRBJ2-2; a weak D match, TRBD1 (6 bases). This CDR3 is built from 13 residues. V was clipped by 5 bases and J by 2 bases, with 9 bases between them. From germline, CDR1 is SQVTM and CDR2 ANQGSEA.

The chain recombines TRBV7-9 with TRBJ2-2, with a possible D match to TRBD1 (5 bases). V lost 1 base and J 1 base, leaving 10 bases between the germline ends. CDR1 and CDR2 from the germline V gene are SEHNR and FQNEAQ (reference sequence). The CDR3 loop spans 16 amino acids. As DNA, the CDR3 is TGTGCCAGCAGCTTAGGACAGCACCGGAACACCGGGGAGCTGTTTTTT. Protein product: CASSLGQHRNTGELFF.

V gene TRBV10-3 combines with J gene TRBJ1-1; D is undetermined. The length of the CDR3 is 13 residues. The V end lost 7 bases, the J end lost 5 bases, and 14 bases lay between the germline ends. The V gene's germline CDR1 is ENHRY and CDR2 SYGVKD. CDR3 DNA: TGTGCCATCAAGGGAGCGCTAGAGACTGAAGCTTTCTTT. This gives the protein CAIKGALETEAFF.

The chain uses TRBV28 and TRBJ2-1; no clear D. Trimming took off 3 bases at V and 6 bases at J, with 9 bases between the two ends. The CDR3 totals 13 residues. Germline values: CDR1 MDHEN, CDR2 SYDVKM. CDR3 protein: CASSLFRLNEQFF. CDR3 DNA sequence: TGTGCCAGCAGTTTGTTCAGACTCAATGAGCAGTTCTTC.

In nucleotides, the CDR3 is TGTGCCAGCAGCCAAATTACGCGGTACAATGAGCAGTTCTTC. Its translation is CASSQITRYNEQFF. The rearrangement uses TRBV3-1 (or the pseudogene TRBV3-2) and TRBJ2-1; D ambiguous. Germline V gene sequence: CDR1 LGHDT, CDR2 YNNKEL (reference sequence). V lost 2 bases to trimming and J lost 4 bases, with 9 bases between them. There are 14 residues in the CDR3.

This chain uses TRBV7-3 with TRBJ2-3; 8 bases map to TRBD2. CDR3 size: 18 residues. V dropped 5 bases and J dropped 0; count of bases not matched to a gene: 13. CDR1 is SGHTA, CDR2 FQGTGA, per germline. The CDR3 reads CASSRGTVAGPSTDTQYF. The CDR3 DNA follows: TGTGCCAGCAGCCGGGGTACCGTAGCGGGGCCTAGCACAGATACGCAGTATTTT.

The chain carries TRBV10-1 and TRBJ2-2; 7 bases are a match to TRBD2. The germline V gene encodes CDR1 WNHNN and CDR2 SYGVQD (reference sequence). The CDR3 has 14 residues. J lost 4 bases, V lost 9 bases, and 8 bases had no gene match. The CDR3 coding sequence is TGCGCCAGAGGGTGCGGGAGAGGCACCGGGGAGCTGTTTTTT. This sequence encodes CARGCGRGTGELFF.

This chain links TRBV11-2 with TRBJ2-7; the D gene is possibly TRBD1 (5 bases). Germline CDR1 reads SGHAT; CDR2 reads FQNNGV. Trimming took off 2 bases at V and 1 base at J, with 15 bases between the two ends. The CDR3 is 16 residues long. The CDR3 bases are TGTGCCAGCAGCTTACACAGGTACCCTTCTTCCTACGAGCAGTACTTC. Its translation is CASSLHRYPSSYEQYF.

This clone has only a few counts. This chain uses TRBV28 with TRBJ1-5, with D possibly being TRBD1 (5 bases). V lost 8 bases, J lost 1 base, and 12 bases lay in between. Germline assignment: CDR1 MDHEN and CDR2 SYDVKM. The CDR3 runs to 14 residues. The CDR3 loop is CASRDLPSNQPQHF. As DNA, the CDR3 is TGTGCCAGCCGGGACTTACCGAGCAATCAGCCCCAGCATTTT. The full variable domain, with the rest looked up from reference TRBV28 and TRBJ1-5, is DVKVTQSSRYLVKRTGEKVFLECVQDMDHENMFWYRQDPGLGLRLIYFSYDVKMKEKGDIPEGYSVSREKKERFSLILESASTNQTSMYLCASRDLPSNQPQHFGDGTRLSIL.

J is TRBJ1-2 and V is TRBV9, with 9 positions matching TRBD1. V lost 3 bases, J lost 2 bases, and 11 bases stayed unmatched. Germline CDR1 is SGDLS and CDR2 is YYNGEE. The CDR3 is 17 residues long. DNA of the CDR3: TGTGCCAGCAGCGCAGACCCAACAGGGGGCGCGAACTATGGCTACACCTTC. Protein: CASSADPTGGANYGYTF.

CDR3 loop: CASSLGDRHNQPQHF. The DNA for the CDR3 is TGCGCCAGCAGCCTCGGGGACAGGCACAATCAGCCCCAGCATTTT. J is TRBJ1-5 and V is TRBV4-1; 8 positions match TRBD1. After removal of 4 bases from V and 3 bases from J, the junction contained 5 bases not matched to a gene. CDR1 is MGHRA, CDR2 YSYEKL, per germline. The CDR3 runs to 15 residues.

J is TRBJ2-7 and V is TRBV29-1; 12 bases line up with TRBD2. The CDR3 has 15 residues. Trimming removed 5 bases from V and 4 bases from J; junction bases left unmatched: 9. CDR1 SQVTM and CDR2 ANQGSEA come from the germline V gene. CDR3 region: CSVRLGLAGRYEQYF. The DNA for the CDR3 is TGCAGCGTTAGGTTAGGACTAGCGGGAAGGTACGAGCAGTACTTC.

This clone was counted a few times. This rearrangement joins TRBV6-1 to TRBJ2-6; D call uncertain. This CDR3 is built from 15 residues. The germline gives CDR1 MNHNS, CDR2 SASEGT. Trimming removed 2 bases at V and 2 bases at J, with 7 bases between. The CDR3 DNA follows: TGTGCCAGCAGTGAATTTAGTACTGGGGCCAACGTCCTGACTTTC. This sequence encodes CASSEFSTGANVLTF.

The CDR3 reads CASSELYGYTF. The CDR3 bases are TGTGCCAGCAGTGAACTCTATGGCTACACCTTC. J is TRBJ1-2 and V is TRBV6-1, with D uncertain. The CDR3 consists of 11 residues. The germline gives CDR1 MNHNS, CDR2 SASEGT. The V end lost 2 bases, the J end lost 4 bases, and 2 bases lay between the germline ends.

The chain uses TRBV5-1 and TRBJ2-5; 7 nucleotides match TRBD2. Germline lookup yields CDR1 SGHRS and CDR2 YFSETQ. V shed 0 bases, J shed 2 bases, and the junction held 13 bases outside the gene matches. The CDR3 is 18 amino acids. The CDR3 is CASSLAFLPSSGQETQYF. The DNA of the CDR3 is TGCGCCAGCAGCTTGGCCTTCTTACCCTCTAGCGGTCAAGAGACCCAGTACTTC.

J is TRBJ1-6 and V is TRBV11-2; 7 nucleotides line up with TRBD1. The V gene's germline CDR1 is SGHAT and CDR2 FQNNGV. The CDR3 covers 13 residues. With 5 bases clipped from V and 8 bases from J, the junction kept 3 bases outside the gene matches. CDR3 amino acids: CASSVDRDSPLHF. The DNA of the CDR3 is TGTGCCAGCAGCGTTGACAGGGATTCACCCCTCCACTTT.

The chain joins TRBV19 to TRBJ2-1; 9 bases agree with TRBD1. CDR3 size: 13 residues. Losses at the gene ends were 6 bases for V and 7 bases for J; bases not matched to a gene: 4. Germline lookup yields CDR1 LNHDA and CDR2 SQIVND (reference sequence). CDR3 residues: CASSDRGGNEQFF. As DNA, the CDR3 is TGTGCCAGTAGCGACAGGGGGGGGAATGAGCAGTTCTTC. Full variable domain (rest looked up from reference TRBV19 and TRBJ2-1): DGGITQSPKYLFRKEGQNVTLSCEQNLNHDAMYWYRQDPGQGLRLIYYSQIVNDFQKGDIAEGYSVSREKKESFPLTVTSAQKNPTAFYLCASSDRGGNEQFFGPGTRLTVL.

The chain combines TRBV4-1 with TRBJ2-6; 7 bases align to TRBD1. Per the germline V gene, CDR1 is MGHRA and CDR2 is YSYEKL. The CDR3 has 18 residues. Trimming at V came to 4 bases and at J to 3 bases, leaving 12 bases not matched to a gene. The CDR3 sequence is CASSRSTGSFGGANVLTF. As DNA, the CDR3 is TGCGCCAGCAGCCGGTCGACAGGGTCCTTCGGTGGGGCCAACGTCCTGACTTTC.

CDR3 sequence (DNA): TGTGCCAGCAGCGCTTCCCCGGACAGGGGCAGGAATTCACCCCTCCACTTT. It specifies CASSASPDRGRNSPLHF. The chain is built from TRBV9 and TRBJ1-6, with 9 bases identical to TRBD1. V lost 3 bases and J lost 7; bases outside the gene matches: 11. The germline CDR1 and CDR2 sequences are SGDLS and YYNGEE. This CDR3 region has 17 residues.

This chain uses TRBV30 with TRBJ1-5; possibly TRBD1 for D (5 bases). V was cut by 1 base and J by 5 bases, with 9 bases left in between. CDR1 and CDR2 from the germline V gene are GTSNPN and SVGIG (reference sequence). CDR3 size: 13 residues. CDR3 sequence (DNA): TGTGCCTGGAGTGGGCAGGGTGATCAGCCCCAGCATTTT. This encodes CAWSGQGDQPQHF.

The chain joins TRBV5-6 to TRBJ2-3, with D uncertain. Germline lookup yields CDR1 SGHDT and CDR2 YYEEEE. The CDR3 extends over 13 amino acids. Between the trimmed V and J ends, which lost 0 bases and 2 bases, there was a span of 4 bases. The CDR3 region is CASSLEHTDTQYF. The CDR3 coding sequence is TGTGCCAGCAGCTTGGAGCACACAGATACGCAGTATTTT. The whole variable domain, remainder taken from reference TRBV5-6 and TRBJ2-3, is DAGVTQSPTHLIKTRGQQVTLRCSPKSGHDTVSWYQQALGQGPQFIFQYYEEEERQRGNFPDRFSGHQFPNYSSELNVNALLLGDSALYLCASSLEHTDTQYFGPGTRLTVL.

The chain employs TRBV4-3 and TRBJ2-7; D ambiguous. V lost 0 bases and J 4 bases, leaving 10 bases between the germline ends. The germline gives CDR1 LGHNA, CDR2 YSLEER. There are 14 residues in the CDR3. The CDR3 bases are TGCGCCAGCAGCCAAGATTCGTCAGGATACGAGCAGTACTTC. It yields the protein CASSQDSSGYEQYF.

Remarks on this clone: This CDR3 is also generated by other DNA sequences in the sample. This chain joins TRBV29-1 and TRBJ1-2; possible D gene TRBD1, 6 bases. The germline CDR1 and CDR2 sequences are SQVTM and ANQGSEA. The V end was cut by 4 bases, the J end by 2 bases, with 8 bases between. This CDR3 region has 12 residues. The CDR3 protein is CSVGGQNYGYTF. The CDR3 bases are TGCAGCGTTGGGGGACAAAACTATGGCTACACCTTC. The full variable domain, in which reference TRBV29-1 and TRBJ1-2 provide the parts outside the CDR3, is SAVISQKPSRDICQRGTSLTIQCQVDSQVTMMFWYRQQPGQSLTLIATANQGSEATYESGFVIDKFPISRPNLTFSTLTVSNMSPEDSSIYLCSVGGQNYGYTFGSGTRLTVV.

The chain couples TRBV29-1 to TRBJ2-5; 10 positions agree with TRBD2. V shed 5 bases and J 2 bases; nucleotides not matched to a gene: 5. The germline CDR1 and CDR2 sequences are SQVTM and ANQGSEA. The CDR3 is 14 amino acids. The CDR3 bases are TGCAGCGTTTCCAGGACTAGCGGTCAAGAGACCCAGTACTTC. This gives the protein CSVSRTSGQETQYF.

The V gene is TRBV6-5, the J gene TRBJ2-3, with 9 positions matching TRBD1. V was pared by 6 bases and J by 0 bases, with 1 base of the junction left unmatched. CDR1 MNHEY and CDR2 SVGAGI come from the germline V gene. This CDR3 is 14 amino acids long. CDR3 sequence (DNA): TGTGCCAGCAGGGGGACAGGGAGCACAGATACGCAGTATTTT. It translates to CASRGTGSTDTQYF.

This clone was observed a few times. V usage is TRBV21-1 and J usage is TRBJ2-4; the table names TRBD2, a call not compared with the DNA. TRBV21-1 represents a pseudogene. The CDR3 loop spans 15 amino acids. For the CDR3, the DNA is TGTGCCAGCAGCAATCCGGAGGATTCCAAAAACATTCAGTACTTC. This sequence encodes CASSNPEDSKNIQYF.

The CDR3 nucleotides read TGTGCCAGCAGTTCTAGCGGATACTCCTACGAGCAGTACTTC. Amino acids: CASSSSGYSYEQYF. The V and J genes are TRBV28 and TRBJ2-7; 7 bases align to TRBD2. The CDR3 sequence is 14 residues long. With 4 bases clipped from V and 0 bases from J, the junction kept 3 bases outside the gene matches. CDR1 and CDR2 from the germline V gene are MDHEN and SYDVKM.

This clone was found a few times. The rearrangement uses TRBV6-5 and TRBJ1-2, with D possibly matching TRBD1 (5 bases). Trimming left V 2 bases short and J 7 bases short, with 14 bases between. Germline V gene sequence: CDR1 MNHEY, CDR2 SVGAGI. This CDR3 contains 14 residues. The CDR3 is CASSYTTRGSGYTF. As DNA, the CDR3 is TGTGCCAGCAGTTACACAACCCGGGGGTCTGGCTACACCTTC.

The rearrangement joins TRBV4-2 to TRBJ1-2; no definite D call. V was shortened by 4 bases and J by 8 bases, with 11 bases between the two germline ends. Germline V gives CDR1 LGHNA, CDR2 YNFKEQ. CDR3 length equals 12 residues. The chain's CDR3 is CASSPLGGGYTF. CDR3 in DNA: TGTGCCAGCAGCCCCCTGGGAGGGGGCTACACCTTC.